The present TCR beta chain was sequenced within a study of Ad26.COV2.S vaccination and SARS-CoV-2 variants. Study overall: The study gave Ad26.COV2.S intramuscularly, once or twice 56 days apart. Study-level findings and limits: The analyses of TCR breadth and depth may have understated the size of total T cell responses. Marked by substantial breadth, spike-specific CD8+ and CD4+ T cell responses were reportedly seen after vaccination.

Sequencing was performed with immunoSEQ multiplex PCR; in TCRdb, only in-frame clones are kept and a portion is missing. The sample records approximately 420,000 clones, 70% to 90% being singletons. Worth noting for this clone: Its antigen is as yet unknown.

Treatment denoted: over 15 received Ad26.COV2.S at low or high dose, single or two shots; 5 received placebo; per-sample allocation not given. At day 63 after the first vaccine or placebo injection, samples were drawn. An Ad26 vector that expressed Wuhan-strain SARS-CoV-2 spike constituted the vaccine. J gave up 5 bases and V 0 bases, and 4 bases lay outside the gene matches. This CDR3 comprises 14 residues. Germline CDR1 is ENHRY and CDR2 is SYGVKD. The receptor was isolated from a person between 18 and 59 years old who received the Ad26.COV2.S COVID-19 vaccine or a placebo. The chain employs TRBV10-3 and TRBJ2-7, with 7 bases matching TRBD2. The input for sequencing was peripheral blood, taken in a trial of Ad26.COV2.S vaccine versus placebo. CDR3 loop: CAISESGGSHEQYF. As DNA, the CDR3 is TGTGCCATCAGTGAGTCGGGGGGGAGCCACGAGCAGTACTTC.